Each of the 18 T cell receptor beta chains below was sequenced from the same sample in a study of TIL therapy for anti-PD-1-resistant metastatic lung cancer. Sequencing used immunoSEQ v3. TCRdb's copy holds only in-frame clones and misses some; the assay was immunoSEQ multiplex PCR. The sample has just under 60,000 clones, about 70% seen once. As to time point: pre-treatment sample, taken before nivolumab and TIL therapy. Source: blood, taken at baseline. These receptors all come from a person between 25 and 79 years old with non-small cell lung cancer.

CDR3 sequence: CASSLGSRRGSTDTQYF. The CDR3 coding sequence is TGTGCCAGCAGCTTAGGATCCCGCAGGGGTAGCACAGATACGCAGTATTTT. V and J are TRBV13 and TRBJ2-3, with D perhaps TRBD1 (6 bases). The V end lost 0 bases, the J end lost 0 bases, and 13 bases lay between the germline ends. There are 17 residues in the CDR3. The germline V gene has CDR1 PRHDT and CDR2 FYEKMQ (reference sequence).

The chain joins TRBV27 to TRBJ1-2; TRBD1 matches 8 bases. This CDR3 contains 15 residues. Germline CDR1 reads MNHEY; CDR2 reads SMNVEV (reference sequence). V trimming: 5 bases; J trimming: 4 bases; junction bases outside the gene matches: 9. The CDR3 protein is CASSPKTGDSYGYTF. The DNA of the CDR3 is TGTGCCAGCAGTCCAAAGACAGGGGACTCCTATGGCTACACCTTC.

This sequence joins TRBV7-9 and TRBJ2-7; either TRBD1 or TRBD2 may supply D (5 bases each). The CDR3 consists of 14 residues. Trimming shortened V by 3 bases and J by 2 bases, and 11 bases separated the two germline ends. CDR1 and CDR2 (germline): SEHNR, FQNEAQ (reference sequence). The CDR3 sequence: CASSFNPGPYEQYF. CDR3 sequence (DNA): TGTGCCAGCAGCTTTAACCCGGGGCCCTACGAGCAGTACTTC.

This chain connects TRBV7-9 to TRBJ2-2, with D perhaps matching TRBD1 (6 bases). Trimming took 5 bases from V and 0 from J, leaving 10 bases between them. The germline V gene has CDR1 SEHNR and CDR2 FQNEAQ (reference sequence). The CDR3 is made up of 15 amino acids. Written as DNA, the CDR3 is TGTGCCAGCAGCGAACAGGGCTCGAACACCGGGGAGCTGTTTTTT. It specifies CASSEQGSNTGELFF.

A remark on this clone: One junction end does not reproduce the germline sequence, and a read error may be involved. This chain uses TRBV5-1 with TRBJ2-5; D possibly uses TRBD1 or TRBD2 (5 bases each). The CDR3 covers 15 residues. Germline V lookup: CDR1 SGHRS, CDR2 YFSETQ. CDR3 protein: CASSLGLGTQENQYF. Written as DNA, the CDR3 is TGCGCCAGCAGCTTGGGGCTGGGGACCCAAGAGAACCAGTACTTC.

The chain recombines TRBV28 with TRBJ2-3, with TRBD2 as a possible D gene (5 bases). The CDR3 runs 14 residues. Deletions cut 8 bases from V and 0 bases from J, with 12 bases between. Germline CDR1 is MDHEN and CDR2 is SYDVKM. The DNA of the CDR3 is TGTGCCAGCCGGACGGGAACTAGCACAGATACGCAGTATTTT. Its translation: CASRTGTSTDTQYF.

The J gene is TRBJ2-2, the V gene TRBV7-6; D perhaps matches TRBD1 (5 bases). V lost 1 base to trimming and J lost 2 bases, with 17 bases between them. From germline, CDR1 is SGHVS and CDR2 FNYEAQ. This CDR3 spans 18 amino acids. The CDR3 coding sequence is TGTGCCAGCAGCTTAGTCCCAGGTTGGCAGGGCAACACCGGGGAGCTGTTTTTT. It translates to CASSLVPGWQGNTGELFF.

The genes are TRBV10-3 and TRBJ1-5, with 9 bases aligning to TRBD1. The CDR3 spans 15 residues. Losses at the gene ends were 6 bases for V and 4 bases for J; bases not matched to a gene: 7. Germline CDR1 and CDR2: ENHRY and SYGVKD. The CDR3 nucleotides read TGTGCCATCAGCGCGACAGGGGGTGGGAATCAGCCCCAGCATTTT. Translation: CAISATGGGNQPQHF.

The gene calls are TRBV5-4 and TRBJ2-7, with 9 bases aligning to TRBD1. The CDR3 sequence is 15 residues long. CDR1 is SGHNT and CDR2 is YYREEE in the germline V gene (reference sequence). V gave up 1 base and J gave up 1 base; unmatched junction bases: 3. The CDR3 spells CASSLSGTGSYEQYF. DNA for the CDR3: TGTGCCAGCAGCTTGTCCGGGACAGGGTCCTACGAGCAGTACTTC.

V is TRBV4-1 and J is TRBJ1-3; TRBD1 matches 9 bases. With V trimmed by 4 bases and J by 9 bases, 13 bases remained unmatched. The germline gives CDR1 MGHRA, CDR2 YSYEKL. The CDR3 sequence is 16 residues long. The CDR3 reads CASSRTTGQGIITIYF. CDR3 DNA sequence: TGCGCCAGCAGCCGAACCACGGGACAGGGTATAATCACCATATATTTT.

In this sample, this clone turned up a few times. This chain links TRBV6-5 with TRBJ1-2; D unresolved. Germline values: CDR1 MNHEY, CDR2 SVGAGI. V was pared by 6 bases and J by 4 bases, with 12 bases between. This CDR3 region has 13 residues. CDR3 in amino acids: CASSSDGVYGYTF. The CDR3 DNA follows: TGTGCCAGCAGCTCTGACGGAGTCTATGGCTACACCTTC.

This chain joins TRBV7-2 and TRBJ2-7, with 8 bases fitting TRBD1. J gave up 2 bases and V 6 bases, and 9 bases lay outside the gene matches. The CDR3 covers 15 residues. In germline, CDR1 is SGHTA, CDR2 FQGNSA. For the CDR3, the DNA is TGTGCCAGCAGATTAACCGGACAGGGAACCTACGAGCAGTACTTC. Translated, it gives CASRLTGQGTYEQYF.

The gene calls are TRBV21-1 and TRBJ2-7. TRBV21-1 is designated a pseudogene. CDR3 size: 16 residues. This chain's CDR3 is CASSRSRGTASYEQYF. For the CDR3, the DNA is TGTGCCAGCAGCAGAAGCCGAGGGACCGCCTCCTACGAGCAGTACTTC.

The CDR3 DNA is TGTGCCAGCAAAAACAGGGAGACCGGGGAGCTGTTTTTT. It yields the protein CASKNRETGELFF. The chain carries TRBV2 and TRBJ2-2; a possible D gene is TRBD1 (6 bases). V lost 7 bases to trimming and J lost 5 bases, with 11 bases between them. This CDR3 is built from 13 residues. In germline, CDR1 is SNHLY, CDR2 FYNNEI. Drawing the rest from reference TRBV2 and TRBJ2-2, the complete variable domain is EPEVTQTPSHQVTQMGQEVILRCVPISNHLYFYWYRQILGQKVEFLVSFYNNEISEKSEIFDDQFSVERPDGSNFTLKIRSTKLEDSAMYFCASKNRETGELFFGEGSRLTVL.

This clone showed up just a few times. The chain couples TRBV28 to TRBJ2-2, with TRBD2 identical over 14 bases. There are 18 residues in the CDR3. J gave up 0 bases and V 2 bases, and 2 bases lay outside the gene matches. CDR1 MDHEN and CDR2 SYDVKM come from the germline V gene. The CDR3 coding sequence is TGTGCCAGCAGTTTAGGACTAGCGGGAGGAGCGAACACCGGGGAGCTGTTTTTT. Its protein product is CASSLGLAGGANTGELFF.

The chain carries TRBV29-1 and TRBJ2-5; D may match TRBD1 or TRBD2 (5 bases each). Germline V gene sequence: CDR1 SQVTM, CDR2 ANQGSEA. The germline V and J ends were trimmed by 7 bases and 1 base, with 19 bases remaining between them. This CDR3 is 15 amino acids long. The CDR3 reads CSGSVAGSFQETQYF. For the CDR3, the DNA is TGCAGCGGCTCTGTTGCAGGGAGTTTCCAAGAGACCCAGTACTTC.

This sequence joins TRBV14 and TRBJ2-1; D is undetermined. This CDR3 spans 16 amino acids. The germline V and J ends were trimmed by 2 bases and 1 base, with 12 bases remaining between them. CDR1 is SGHDN, CDR2 FVKESK, per germline. The CDR3 is CASSQQLRPSYNEQFF. CDR3 bases: TGTGCCAGCAGCCAACAGCTGCGCCCATCCTACAATGAGCAGTTCTTC.

The genes are TRBV7-2 and TRBJ1-5; possible D gene TRBD1, 6 bases. This CDR3 spans 17 amino acids. The ends were cut back, 5 bases at V and 2 bases at J, with 19 bases in the middle. The germline CDR1 and CDR2 sequences are SGHTA and FQGNSA. CDR3 loop: CASSLGGRGAGNQPQHF. The CDR3 nucleotides are TGTGCCAGCAGCCTAGGGGGTCGGGGGGCTGGCAATCAGCCCCAGCATTTT.